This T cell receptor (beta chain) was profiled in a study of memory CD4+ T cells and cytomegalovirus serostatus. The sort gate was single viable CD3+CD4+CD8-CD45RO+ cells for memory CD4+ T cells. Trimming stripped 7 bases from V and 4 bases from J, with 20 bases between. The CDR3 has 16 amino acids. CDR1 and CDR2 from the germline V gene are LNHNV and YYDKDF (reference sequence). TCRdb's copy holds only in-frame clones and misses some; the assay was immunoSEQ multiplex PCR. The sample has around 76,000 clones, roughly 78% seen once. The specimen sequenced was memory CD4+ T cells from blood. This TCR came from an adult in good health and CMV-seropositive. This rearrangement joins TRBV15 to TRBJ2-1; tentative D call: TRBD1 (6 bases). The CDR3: CATTTQGRGHYNEQFF. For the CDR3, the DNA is TGTGCCACCACCACTCAGGGCAGGGGCCATTACAATGAGCAGTTCTTC.